What follows are 4 T cell receptor beta chains derived from one specimen sequenced in a study of blood T cell repertoires in COVID-19. Clones were read by immunoSEQ multiplex PCR, and TCRdb kept only the in-frame ones, dropping some. The data contain roughly 300,000 clones, 89% of them seen just once; the ten biggest clones take up 5% to 7.5%. Sequenced sample: peripheral blood. The receptors shown here come from a man younger than 30 who had recovered from COVID-19.

In its sample, this clone was seen once. The chain couples TRBV19 to TRBJ2-7; D remains ambiguous. V was pared by 6 bases and J by 2 bases, with 14 bases between. The CDR3 totals 14 residues. The germline V gene has CDR1 LNHDA and CDR2 SQIVND (reference sequence). DNA for the CDR3: TGTGCCAGTAGCCCAGAGAGGTCCCCCTACGAGCAGTACTTC. Its protein is CASSPERSPYEQYF.

The J gene is TRBJ2-7, the V gene TRBV27; D is ambiguous. The CDR3 consists of 13 residues. The V end lost 5 bases, the J end lost 3 bases, and 11 bases lay between the germline ends. The germline V gene encodes CDR1 MNHEY and CDR2 SMNVEV (reference sequence). For the CDR3, the DNA is TGTGCCAGCAGTCTCGGGTTGGGCTACGAGCAGTACTTC. Translating gives CASSLGLGYEQYF.

The rearrangement joins TRBV7-9 to TRBJ2-7; 8 nucleotides line up with TRBD1. Germline CDR1 SEHNR, CDR2 FQNEAQ (reference sequence). The junction had 7 bases not matched to a gene; V was cut back by 1 base and J by 5 bases. The CDR3 is 15 residues long. The CDR3 is CASSLGAGTGDEQYF. The CDR3, as DNA: TGTGCCAGCAGCTTAGGGGCTGGGACAGGCGACGAGCAGTACTTC.

The V gene is TRBV27, the J gene TRBJ2-7, with D uncertain. Per germline, CDR1 MNHEY and CDR2 SMNVEV (reference sequence). The CDR3 spans 13 residues. V was clipped by 0 bases and J by 3 bases, with 6 bases between them. DNA of the CDR3: TGTGCCAGCAGTTTATCGCGAGGCTACGAGCAGTACTTC. It translates to CASSLSRGYEQYF.